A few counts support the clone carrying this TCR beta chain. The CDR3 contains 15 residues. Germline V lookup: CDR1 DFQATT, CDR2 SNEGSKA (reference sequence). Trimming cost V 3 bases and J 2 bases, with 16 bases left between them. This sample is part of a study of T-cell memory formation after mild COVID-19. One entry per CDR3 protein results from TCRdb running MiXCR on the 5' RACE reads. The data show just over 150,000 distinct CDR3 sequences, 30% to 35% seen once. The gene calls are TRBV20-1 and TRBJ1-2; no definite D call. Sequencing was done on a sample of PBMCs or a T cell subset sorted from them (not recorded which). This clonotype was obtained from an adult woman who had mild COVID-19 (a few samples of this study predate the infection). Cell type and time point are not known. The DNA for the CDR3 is TGCAGTGCTAGTCGGTTGGACGATACGAACTATGGCTACACCTTC. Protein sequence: CSASRLDDTNYGYTF.